This passage covers 26 T cell receptor beta chains from one sample sequenced in a study of shared clonotypes between healthy human individuals. Using immunoSEQ multiplex PCR, the repertoire was profiled, and TCRdb retains in-frame clones only, with some absent. This table holds 2,500,000 or so clones, about nine tenths found once. Sequenced input: naive CD4+ T cells from PBMCs. Specified subset: CD45RA+ positively selected. The receptors derive from a man younger than 30 in good health. Some clones in this sample may be carry-over from other donors' samples.

The chain has TRBV28 and TRBJ1-2; no definite D call. V was cut by 5 bases and J by 4 bases, with 20 bases left in between. Germline V gene data show CDR1 as MDHEN and CDR2 as SYDVKM. The CDR3 spans 16 residues. DNA of the CDR3: TGTGCCAGCAGTGCCGATCGGGGTACTGCTACCTATGGCTACACCTTC. It translates to CASSADRGTATYGYTF.

This chain uses TRBV7-2 with TRBJ2-7; 9 bases align to TRBD1. Germline CDR1 SGHTA, CDR2 FQGNSA. This CDR3 spans 14 amino acids. Trimming cost V 4 bases and J 3 bases; bases outside gene matches: 4. The CDR3 DNA reads TGTGCCAGCAGCTCGCGGACAGGGGTCTACGAGCAGTACTTC. It translates to CASSSRTGVYEQYF.

This sequence joins TRBV4-1 and TRBJ1-2; 8 bases are a match to TRBD1. The trim removed 1 base at V and 3 bases at J, leaving 4 bases unmatched. The CDR3 is 15 residues long. Germline V gene lookup returns CDR1 MGHRA and CDR2 YSYEKL. The CDR3 loop reads CASSQGATGDYGYTF. CDR3 coding DNA: TGCGCCAGCAGCCAAGGGGCGACAGGGGACTATGGCTACACCTTC.

The chain combines TRBV19 with TRBJ1-1, with D perhaps matching TRBD1 (5 bases). CDR1 and CDR2 from the germline V gene are LNHDA and SQIVND (reference sequence). V dropped 5 bases and J dropped 0 bases, with 16 bases sitting between them. The CDR3 totals 16 residues. The CDR3 loop reads CASSSERGAMNTEAFF. The CDR3 DNA follows: TGTGCCAGTAGTTCCGAGAGGGGCGCTATGAACACTGAAGCTTTCTTT. The entire variable domain, with the rest obtained from reference TRBV19 and TRBJ1-1, is as follows: DGGITQSPKYLFRKEGQNVTLSCEQNLNHDAMYWYRQDPGQGLRLIYYSQIVNDFQKGDIAEGYSVSREKKESFPLTVTSAQKNPTAFYLCASSSERGAMNTEAFFGQGTRLTVV.

Points on this clone: Other nucleotide sequences in the sample specify the same CDR3. The genes are TRBV20-1 and TRBJ1-1, with D unclear. Trimming took 4 bases from V and 4 from J, leaving 7 bases between them. This CDR3 has 11 amino acids. Per germline, CDR1 DFQATT and CDR2 SNEGSKA (reference sequence). CDR3 sequence (DNA): TGCAGTGCTAAAGGAGGCACTGAAGCTTTCTTT. This encodes CSAKGGTEAFF.

A remark on this clone: The same CDR3 also results from other DNA sequences found in this sample. This chain connects TRBV5-1 to TRBJ2-5, with TRBD1 identical over 12 bases. Germline V gene sequence: CDR1 SGHRS, CDR2 YFSETQ. CDR3 size: 15 residues. J gave up 1 base and V 4 bases, and 2 bases lay outside the gene matches. The CDR3 loop reads CASSKGQGAQETQYF. The CDR3 DNA reads TGCGCCAGCAGCAAGGGACAGGGGGCCCAAGAGACCCAGTACTTC.

This chain links TRBV19 with TRBJ2-7; 14 bases are shared with TRBD2. The CDR3 sequence is 19 residues long. CDR1 and CDR2 (germline): LNHDA, SQIVND (reference sequence). V shed 2 bases, J shed 1 base, and the junction held 10 bases outside the gene matches. The CDR3 is CASSIRLAGGPTASYEQYF. The DNA for the CDR3 is TGTGCCAGTAGTATAAGACTAGCGGGAGGGCCGACCGCATCCTACGAGCAGTACTTC. Together with reference TRBV19 and TRBJ2-7, the CDR3 gives the full variable domain: DGGITQSPKYLFRKEGQNVTLSCEQNLNHDAMYWYRQDPGQGLRLIYYSQIVNDFQKGDIAEGYSVSREKKESFPLTVTSAQKNPTAFYLCASSIRLAGGPTASYEQYFGPGTRLTVT.

The chain uses TRBV6-1 and TRBJ2-6; a weak D match, TRBD2 (5 bases). V lost 6 bases to trimming and J lost 0 bases, with 9 bases between them. The CDR3 length is 15 residues. The germline gives CDR1 MNHNS, CDR2 SASEGT. The CDR3 DNA follows: TGTGCCAGCAGCTCCGGGGTCTCTGGGGCCAACGTCCTGACTTTC. Translating gives CASSSGVSGANVLTF.

The V and J genes are TRBV11-2 and TRBJ2-7, with TRBD1 matching over 9 bases. Unmatched junction bases numbered 9, after V lost 3 bases and J lost 3 bases. This CDR3 comprises 16 residues. In germline, CDR1 is SGHAT, CDR2 FQNNGV. CDR3 sequence (DNA): TGTGCCAGCAGCTTCAAGACGGGGACAGGGAACTACGAGCAGTACTTC. This codes for CASSFKTGTGNYEQYF.

This chain joins TRBV19 and TRBJ2-1, with D possibly TRBD2 on 6 matching bases. This CDR3 is 19 amino acids long. V was shortened by 1 base and J by 4 bases, with 23 bases between the two germline ends. The germline V gene has CDR1 LNHDA and CDR2 SQIVND (reference sequence). Here the CDR3 DNA reads TGTGCCAGTAGTATAGGGGGACTGAGGGGCCTTGTTGGGTACAATGAGCAGTTCTTC. Protein product: CASSIGGLRGLVGYNEQFF.

This clone was picked up a small number of times. The V call is TRBV9, the J call TRBJ2-2; D is uncertain. The V gene's germline CDR1 is SGDLS and CDR2 YYNGEE. Between the trimmed V and J ends, which lost 0 bases and 2 bases, there was a span of 8 bases. The CDR3 totals 15 residues. For the CDR3, the DNA is TGTGCCAGCAGCGTAGCTCAACTTAACACCGGGGAGCTGTTTTTT. Its protein product is CASSVAQLNTGELFF.

The rearrangement joins TRBV2 to TRBJ1-3; 9 bases are a match to TRBD1. Germline CDR1 SNHLY, CDR2 FYNNEI. V was clipped by 5 bases and J by 3 bases; unmatched bases: 5. The CDR3 covers 15 residues. The CDR3 coding sequence is TGTGCCAGCAGTCAGGGGGACAGGGTTGGAAACACCATATATTTT. It specifies CASSQGDRVGNTIYF.

The chain uses TRBV13 and TRBJ2-5; 10 positions agree with TRBD2. V lost 4 bases and J lost 5; bases outside the gene matches: 4. The CDR3 totals 14 residues. CDR1 is PRHDT, CDR2 FYEKMQ, per germline (reference sequence). Here the CDR3 DNA reads TGTGCCAGCAGCTCGAAGACTAGCGGGGAGACCCAGTACTTC. It encodes CASSSKTSGETQYF.

The rearrangement joins TRBV28 to TRBJ2-2; 9 nucleotides line up with TRBD1. Germline CDR1 reads MDHEN; CDR2 reads SYDVKM. The J segment lost 5 bases and the V segment lost 6 bases, leaving 4 bases of the junction unmatched. CDR3 length: 14 amino acids. The DNA for the CDR3 is TGTGCCAGCAGAGGACAGGGGAGTACCGGGGAGCTGTTTTTT. It is translated as CASRGQGSTGELFF.

The chain links TRBV6-5 to TRBJ2-7, with 8 bases matching TRBD1. The CDR3 contains 13 residues. Trimming at V came to 0 bases and at J to 6 bases, leaving 1 base not matched to a gene. From germline, CDR1 is MNHEY and CDR2 SVGAGI. The CDR3 here is CASSYSDRVEQYF. CDR3 DNA: TGTGCCAGCAGTTACTCGGACAGGGTCGAGCAGTACTTC.

The rearrangement uses TRBV6-7 and TRBJ2-5; D unresolved. TRBV6-7 is reported as an ORF; its role is uncertain. V gave up 7 bases and J gave up 13 bases, with 7 bases separating them. The CDR3 consists of 8 residues. The CDR3 DNA reads TGTGCCAGCAACCGTCGGTACTTC. It yields the protein CASNRRYF.

The CDR3 loop is CASSSQQVGTQPQHF. Here the CDR3 DNA reads TGTGCCAGCAGCTCCCAACAAGTAGGGACCCAGCCCCAGCATTTT. This chain connects TRBV5-8 to TRBJ1-5; D may be TRBD1 (5 bases). The V end was cut by 3 bases, the J end by 7 bases, with 17 bases between. The CDR3 contains 15 residues. CDR1 and CDR2 from the germline V gene are SGHTS and YDEGEE.

This sequence joins TRBV5-6 and TRBJ2-7; 9 positions agree with TRBD1. Germline assignment: CDR1 SGHDT and CDR2 YYEEEE. The CDR3 runs 18 residues. With V trimmed by 4 bases and J by 0 bases, 14 bases remained unmatched. CDR3 DNA sequence: TGTGCCAGCAGCCAGTGGACAGGGGTTCGGGGAAGCTCCTACGAGCAGTACTTC. It codes for CASSQWTGVRGSSYEQYF.

This chain joins TRBV28 and TRBJ1-2; 7 positions match TRBD1. Germline CDR1 and CDR2: MDHEN and SYDVKM. This CDR3 comprises 15 residues. The ends lost 1 base at V and 8 bases at J; junction bases unmatched: 10. CDR3 sequence (DNA): TGTGCCAGCAGTTTATCCAGGGGGAGATATGGCGGCTACACCTTC. Residues: CASSLSRGRYGGYTF.

This clone appeared once. The chain is built from TRBV11-2 and TRBJ1-3, with D tentatively TRBD1 (5 bases). The CDR3 has 14 residues. In germline, CDR1 is SGHAT, CDR2 FQNNGV. Trimming left V 5 bases short and J 4 bases short, with 12 bases between. The CDR3 DNA follows: TGTGCCAGCAGCCTGACAGACCGGGGAAACACCATATATTTT. Translation gives CASSLTDRGNTIYF.

The chain couples TRBV10-3 to TRBJ2-7; TRBD1 matches at 8 bases. Per germline, CDR1 ENHRY and CDR2 SYGVKD. The CDR3 spans 14 residues. V gave up 7 bases and J gave up 0 bases; unmatched junction bases: 5. The CDR3 DNA sequence: TGTGCCATCAAAAGACAGGGGTCCTCCTACGAGCAGTACTTC. As protein: CAIKRQGSSYEQYF.

V and J are TRBV7-2 and TRBJ2-5, with D unclear. Trimming removed 5 bases at V and 4 bases at J, with 5 bases between. The CDR3 is made up of 11 amino acids. Germline V gives CDR1 SGHTA, CDR2 FQGNSA. CDR3 nucleotides: TGTGCCAGCAGCCACGGAGAGACCCAGTACTTC. Encoded protein: CASSHGETQYF.

The chain employs TRBV7-2 and TRBJ2-1; perhaps TRBD2 as D (6 bases). The length of the CDR3 is 17 residues. Per germline, CDR1 SGHTA and CDR2 FQGNSA. The ends were cut back, 1 base at V and 2 bases at J, with 15 bases in the middle. The CDR3 nucleotides read TGTGCCAGCAGCTTAGGGGAGCGGGTAAGGACCTACAATGAGCAGTTCTTC. Amino acids: CASSLGERVRTYNEQFF.

The V call is TRBV4-1, the J call TRBJ2-7, with 10 nucleotides matching TRBD2. This CDR3 comprises 19 residues. Germline V lookup: CDR1 MGHRA, CDR2 YSYEKL. V shed 1 base and J 0 bases; nucleotides not matched to a gene: 12. The DNA for the CDR3 is TGCGCCAGCAGCCAAGCCGGAGGACTAGCGGAAGTTAGCTCCTACGAGCAGTACTTC. This translates into CASSQAGGLAEVSSYEQYF.

The genes are TRBV29-1 and TRBJ1-4, with D possibly matching TRBD1 (6 bases). The CDR3 extends over 13 amino acids. V was shortened by 3 bases and J by 7 bases, with 12 bases between the two germline ends. CDR1 and CDR2 (germline): SQVTM, ANQGSEA. CDR3 protein: CSVDRGEGEKLFF. The CDR3 nucleotides read TGCAGCGTTGACAGGGGAGAGGGTGAAAAACTGTTTTTT.

J is TRBJ2-1 and V is TRBV27; D perhaps matches TRBD2 (5 bases). The V gene lost 6 bases and the J gene lost 0 bases, with 15 bases spanning the gap. Germline loops: CDR1 MNHEY, CDR2 SMNVEV (reference sequence). The CDR3 sequence is 16 residues long. The CDR3 protein is CASRMSRTHSYNEQFF. The CDR3 bases are TGTGCCAGCAGAATGTCGAGGACTCACTCCTACAATGAGCAGTTCTTC.